This T cell receptor (beta chain) emerged from a study of T-cell memory formation after mild COVID-19. TCRdb re-derived calls from the 5' RACE reads in MiXCR, one entry per CDR3 protein. The table has 530,000 or so distinct CDR3 sequences, 17% seen once. Study results and limitations: Mainly CM and EM harbored the contracting CD4+ clones; mainly EMRA harbored the CD8+ ones. Clones contracting across day 15 to 85 had a balanced CD4/CD8 profile; later expanding clones leaned CD4+. Several responding clones turned up in pre-infection memory, indicating that cross-reactive memory may have taken part.

The table lists this clonotype with a few counts. The antigen is unknown. Material for sequencing was PBMCs or a T cell subset sorted from them (not recorded which). The sequence was obtained from an adult woman who had mild COVID-19 (a few samples of this study predate the infection). Cell type and time point are not known.

The CDR3 is CASSQDPVAGELFF. The DNA of the CDR3 is TGCGCCAGCAGCCAAGATCCGGTAGCCGGGGAGCTGTTTTTT. The chain carries TRBV4-3 and TRBJ2-2; D ambiguous. CDR1 is LGHNA and CDR2 is YSLEER in the germline V gene. This CDR3 has 14 residues. The germline V and J ends were trimmed by 0 bases and 6 bases, with 8 bases remaining between them.